Sequencing of this TCR beta chain was carried out in a study of T cells expressing NK-cell markers (dated by TCRdb to about 2020). Describing the broader study: Fewer than ten donors provided sorted CD3+CD56+NKG2C+, CD3+CD56+NKG2C- and CD3+CD56-NKG2C+ T-cell subsets, whose TCR beta-chain repertoires were profiled. Of the eight sequenced donors, seven were found to be HCMV-seropositive and one was found to be HCMV-seronegative. The eight sequenced donors were randomly selected healthy volunteers, three men and five women. Libraries were sequenced as 2 x 150 bp reads on Illumina HiSeq 2000/2500, MiSeq or NextSeq. Paper-wide results and their limitations: In roughly 6 donors, the dominant CD3+CD56+NKG2C+ clonotypes were among the top 10 CD8+ clonotypes and accounted for roughly 1.0-8% of CD8+ T cells. Whether the expanded NKG2C-expressing T cell clones were specific for HCMV antigens remained unclear. Those dominant clonotypes were again the most abundant among CD3+CD56-NKG2C+ cells in several donors, at about 28.3-60.1%.

A word on this clonotype: Its antigen specificity is not known.

Counted from cysteine to phenylalanine, this CDR3 has 14 amino acids. No DNA appears here. CDR1 and CDR2 are drawn from the germline V gene (reference sequence): LNHDA, SQIVND. Sequencing used an Illumina HiSeq 2000. TCR beta cDNA libraries were made by 5'RACE template switching that added a universal primer site and unique molecular identifiers. Priming for cDNA synthesis came from the TCR beta constant segment, and two successive PCR amplification steps followed. Processing in the source paper ran as follows. Reads were demultiplexed and grouped by UMI with MIGEC, and clonotypes were assembled and quantified with MiTCR. To remove erroneous sequences, TCR cDNA sequences were retained only when supported by two or more reads. The tcR package was used for downstream repertoire analysis, and clonotypes were matched across fractions by CDR3 nucleotide sequence plus V segment. VDJmatch was used to annotate antigen specificity against VDJdb, with one amino acid substitution allowed in CDR3. Each entry corresponds to one CDR3 protein sequence from reads that TCRdb reprocessed, and DNA is not given. None of the V and J calls come from the authors' own analysis; TCRdb made them. This sample's table lists some 300,000 distinct CDR3 sequences. About 0.4% of the sample is taken by the ten largest.

HCMV serostatus was determined by detecting HCMV-specific IgG in serum with a commercial ELISA kit. Ficoll density gradient centrifugation was used to isolate peripheral blood mononuclear cells from blood. This receptor was obtained from a man in his late teens or twenties in good health. Donor details come from another sample of the same person, matched by shared clones. The chain employs TRBV19 and TRBJ2-1; TCRdb returns TRBD2, unconfirmable since there is no DNA. Input material: blood T cells: a sorted CD56 or NKG2C T cell subset, CD4+ or CD8+ T cells, or bulk PBMC T cells (not recorded which). CDR3 sequence: CASTGLAEYNEQFF.